This T cell receptor (beta chain) is drawn from a study of control samples from healthy donors and cancer patients. Repertoires were generated with immunoSEQ multiplex PCR, while TCRdb's copy carries only in-frame clones and drops some. Altogether about 160,000 clones are present, roughly 95% being singletons, with the ten largest covering around 0.92%. The CDR3 is 12 amino acids. V lost 6 bases and J 1 base, leaving 6 bases between the germline ends. Germline values: CDR1 MNHEY, CDR2 SVGAGI. Sequenced: blood. The receptor's source is a woman aged 25 to 39 in good health. This rearrangement joins TRBV6-5 to TRBJ1-1; D not certain. The CDR3 here is CASSQTNTEAFF. The CDR3 DNA reads TGTGCCAGCAGCCAAACGAACACTGAAGCTTTCTTT.